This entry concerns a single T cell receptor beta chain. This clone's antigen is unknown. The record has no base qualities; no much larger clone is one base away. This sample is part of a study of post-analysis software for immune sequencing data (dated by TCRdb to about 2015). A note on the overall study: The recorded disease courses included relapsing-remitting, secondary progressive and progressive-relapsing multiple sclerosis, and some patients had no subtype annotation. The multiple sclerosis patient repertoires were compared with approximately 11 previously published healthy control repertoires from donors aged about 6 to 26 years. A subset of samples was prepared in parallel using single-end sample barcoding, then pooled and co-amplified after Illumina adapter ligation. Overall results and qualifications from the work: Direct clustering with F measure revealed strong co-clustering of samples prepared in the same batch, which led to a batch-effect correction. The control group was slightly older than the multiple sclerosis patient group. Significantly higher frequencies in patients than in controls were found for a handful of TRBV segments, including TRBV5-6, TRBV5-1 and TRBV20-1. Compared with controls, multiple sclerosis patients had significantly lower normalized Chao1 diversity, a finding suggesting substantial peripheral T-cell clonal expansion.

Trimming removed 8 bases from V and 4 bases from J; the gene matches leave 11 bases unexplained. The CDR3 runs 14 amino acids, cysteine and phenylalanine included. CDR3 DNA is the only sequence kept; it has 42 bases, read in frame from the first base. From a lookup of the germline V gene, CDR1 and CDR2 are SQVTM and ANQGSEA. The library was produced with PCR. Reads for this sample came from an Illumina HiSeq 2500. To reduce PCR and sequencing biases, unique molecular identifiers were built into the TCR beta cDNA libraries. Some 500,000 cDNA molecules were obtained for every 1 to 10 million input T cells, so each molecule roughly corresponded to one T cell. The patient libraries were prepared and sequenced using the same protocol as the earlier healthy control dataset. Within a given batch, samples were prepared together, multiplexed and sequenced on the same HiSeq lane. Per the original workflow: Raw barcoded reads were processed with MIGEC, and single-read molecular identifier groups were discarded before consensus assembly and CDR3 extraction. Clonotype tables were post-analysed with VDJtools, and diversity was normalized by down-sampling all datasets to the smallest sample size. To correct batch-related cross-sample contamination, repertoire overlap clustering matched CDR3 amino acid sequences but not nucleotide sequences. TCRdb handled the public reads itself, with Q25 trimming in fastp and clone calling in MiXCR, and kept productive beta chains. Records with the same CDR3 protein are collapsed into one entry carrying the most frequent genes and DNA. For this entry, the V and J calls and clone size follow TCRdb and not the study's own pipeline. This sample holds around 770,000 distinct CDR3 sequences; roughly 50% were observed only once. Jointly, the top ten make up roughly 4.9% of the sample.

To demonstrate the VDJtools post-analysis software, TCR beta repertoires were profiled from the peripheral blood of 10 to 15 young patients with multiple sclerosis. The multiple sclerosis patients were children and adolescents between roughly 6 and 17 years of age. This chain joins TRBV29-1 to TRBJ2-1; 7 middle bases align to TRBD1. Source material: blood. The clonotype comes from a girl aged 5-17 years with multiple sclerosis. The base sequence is TGCAGCTTCACGCCGGCAGGGGGATACAATGAGCAGTTCTTC. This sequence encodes CSFTPAGGYNEQFF.